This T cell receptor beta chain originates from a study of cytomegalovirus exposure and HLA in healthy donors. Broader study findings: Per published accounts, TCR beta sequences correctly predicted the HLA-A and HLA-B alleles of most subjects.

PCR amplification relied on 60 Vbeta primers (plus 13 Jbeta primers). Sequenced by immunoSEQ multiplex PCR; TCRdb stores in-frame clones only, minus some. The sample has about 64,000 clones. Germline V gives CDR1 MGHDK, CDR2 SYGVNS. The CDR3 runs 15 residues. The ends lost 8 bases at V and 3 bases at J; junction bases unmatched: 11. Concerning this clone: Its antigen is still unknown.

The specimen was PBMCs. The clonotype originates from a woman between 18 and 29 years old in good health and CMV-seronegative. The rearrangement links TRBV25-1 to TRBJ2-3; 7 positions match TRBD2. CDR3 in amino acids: CASADTSVRTDTQYF. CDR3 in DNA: TGTGCCAGCGCCGACACTAGCGTTCGTACAGATACGCAGTATTTT.